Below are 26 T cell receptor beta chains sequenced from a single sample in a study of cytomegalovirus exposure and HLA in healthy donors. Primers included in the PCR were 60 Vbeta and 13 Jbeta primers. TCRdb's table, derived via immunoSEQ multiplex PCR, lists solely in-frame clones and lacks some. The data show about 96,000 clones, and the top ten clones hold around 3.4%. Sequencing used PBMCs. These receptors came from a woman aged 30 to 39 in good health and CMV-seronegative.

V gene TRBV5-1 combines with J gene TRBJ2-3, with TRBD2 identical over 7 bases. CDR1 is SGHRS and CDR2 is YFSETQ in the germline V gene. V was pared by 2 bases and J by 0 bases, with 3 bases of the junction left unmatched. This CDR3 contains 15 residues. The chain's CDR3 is CASSLAGTSTDTQYF. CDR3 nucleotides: TGCGCCAGCAGCTTAGCGGGGACTAGCACAGATACGCAGTATTTT.

The CDR3 DNA reads TGCAGCGTTGAAGATCCAGTGGGGGACTTTAGGGAAAACATTCAGTACTTC. As protein: CSVEDPVGDFRENIQYF. The chain carries TRBV29-1 and TRBJ2-4, with D tentatively TRBD2 (6 bases). Germline lookup yields CDR1 SQVTM and CDR2 ANQGSEA. CDR3 length: 17 amino acids. V was trimmed by 0 bases and J by 5 bases, leaving 20 bases between them.

CDR3 coding DNA: TGTGCCAGCAGCTTAGTCGCAGGGCACTATGGCTACACCTTC. This gives the protein CASSLVAGHYGYTF. The chain has TRBV11-3 and TRBJ1-2, with D perhaps TRBD1 (5 bases). Germline V gene lookup returns CDR1 SGHNT and CDR2 YENEEA. Trimming left V 1 base short and J 3 bases short, with 9 bases between. CDR3 length equals 14 residues.

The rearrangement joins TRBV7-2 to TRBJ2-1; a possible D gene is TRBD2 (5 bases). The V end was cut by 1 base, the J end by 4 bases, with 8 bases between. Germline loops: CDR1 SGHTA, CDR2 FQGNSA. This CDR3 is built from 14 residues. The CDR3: CASSLGTRYNEQFF. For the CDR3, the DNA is TGTGCCAGCAGCTTAGGGACTCGTTACAATGAGCAGTTCTTC.

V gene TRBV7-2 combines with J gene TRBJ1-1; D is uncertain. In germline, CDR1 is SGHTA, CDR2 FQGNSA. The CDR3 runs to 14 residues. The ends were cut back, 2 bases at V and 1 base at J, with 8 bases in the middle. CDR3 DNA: TGTGCCAGCAGCTTACGCTCAGGGAACACTGAAGCTTTCTTT. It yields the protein CASSLRSGNTEAFF.

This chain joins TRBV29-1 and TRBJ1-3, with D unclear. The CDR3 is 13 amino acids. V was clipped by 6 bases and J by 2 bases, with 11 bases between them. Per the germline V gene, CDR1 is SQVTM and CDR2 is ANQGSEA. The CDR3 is CSVSGRAGNTIYF. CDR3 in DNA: TGCAGCGTCTCGGGTCGCGCTGGAAACACCATATATTTT.

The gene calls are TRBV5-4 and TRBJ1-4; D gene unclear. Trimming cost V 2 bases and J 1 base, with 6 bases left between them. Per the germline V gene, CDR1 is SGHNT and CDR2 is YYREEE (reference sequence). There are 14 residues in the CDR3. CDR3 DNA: TGTGCCAGCAGCTTAGAGGGAACTAATGAAAAACTGTTTTTT. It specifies CASSLEGTNEKLFF. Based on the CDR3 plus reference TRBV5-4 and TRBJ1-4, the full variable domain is ETGVTQSPTHLIKTRGQQVTLRCSSQSGHNTVSWYQQALGQGPQFIFQYYREEENGRGNFPPRFSGLQFPNYSSELNVNALELDDSALYLCASSLEGTNEKLFFGSGTQLSVL.

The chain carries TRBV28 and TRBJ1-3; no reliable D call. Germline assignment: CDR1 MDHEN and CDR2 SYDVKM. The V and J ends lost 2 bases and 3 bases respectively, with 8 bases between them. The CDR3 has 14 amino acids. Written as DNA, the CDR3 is TGTGCCAGCAGTTTAAACTCCCATGGAAACACCATATATTTT. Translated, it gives CASSLNSHGNTIYF.

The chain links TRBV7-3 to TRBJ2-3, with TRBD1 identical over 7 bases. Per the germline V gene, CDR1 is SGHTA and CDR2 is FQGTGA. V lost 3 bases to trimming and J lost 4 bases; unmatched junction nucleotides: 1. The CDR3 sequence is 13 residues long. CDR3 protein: CASSFGQADTQYF. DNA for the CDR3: TGTGCCAGCAGCTTCGGACAGGCAGATACGCAGTATTTT.

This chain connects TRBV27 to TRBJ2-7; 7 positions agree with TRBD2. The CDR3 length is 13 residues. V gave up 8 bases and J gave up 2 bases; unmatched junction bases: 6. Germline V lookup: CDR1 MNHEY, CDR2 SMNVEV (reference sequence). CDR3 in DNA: TGTGCCAGCTCTCACGGGGGGACCTACGAGCAGTACTTC. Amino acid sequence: CASSHGGTYEQYF.

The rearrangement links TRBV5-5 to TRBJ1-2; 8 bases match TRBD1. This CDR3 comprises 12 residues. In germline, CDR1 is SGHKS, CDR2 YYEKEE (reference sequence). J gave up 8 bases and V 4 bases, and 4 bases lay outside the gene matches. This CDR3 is CASSRGQGGYTF. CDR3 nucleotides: TGTGCCAGCAGCCGTGGACAGGGAGGCTACACCTTC.

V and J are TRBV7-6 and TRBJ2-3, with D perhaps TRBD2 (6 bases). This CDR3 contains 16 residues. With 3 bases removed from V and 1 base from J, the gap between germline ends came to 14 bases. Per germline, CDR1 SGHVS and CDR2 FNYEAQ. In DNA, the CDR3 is TGTGCCAGCAGCTTGGGACTGCACCCCGGCACAGATACGCAGTATTTT. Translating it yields CASSLGLHPGTDTQYF.

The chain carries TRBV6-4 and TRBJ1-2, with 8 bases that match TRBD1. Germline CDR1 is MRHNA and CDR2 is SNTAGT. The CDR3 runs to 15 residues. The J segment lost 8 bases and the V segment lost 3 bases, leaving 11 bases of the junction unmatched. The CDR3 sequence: CASSELSWDRKGYTF. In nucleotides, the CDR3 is TGTGCCAGCAGTGAACTTTCATGGGACAGGAAAGGCTACACCTTC.

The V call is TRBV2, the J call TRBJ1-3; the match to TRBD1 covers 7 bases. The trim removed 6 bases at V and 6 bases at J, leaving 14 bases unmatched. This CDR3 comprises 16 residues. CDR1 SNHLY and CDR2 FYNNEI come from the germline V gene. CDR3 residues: CASSTPGQPLENTIYF. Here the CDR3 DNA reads TGTGCCAGCAGCACACCGGGACAGCCCCTGGAAAACACCATATATTTT.

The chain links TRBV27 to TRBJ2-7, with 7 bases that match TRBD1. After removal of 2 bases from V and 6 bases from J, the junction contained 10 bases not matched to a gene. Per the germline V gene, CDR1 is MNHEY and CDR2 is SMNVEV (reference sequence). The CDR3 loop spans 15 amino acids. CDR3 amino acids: CASSLVRGPSGEQYF. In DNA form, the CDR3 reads TGTGCCAGCAGTTTAGTGAGGGGGCCGTCTGGCGAGCAGTACTTC.

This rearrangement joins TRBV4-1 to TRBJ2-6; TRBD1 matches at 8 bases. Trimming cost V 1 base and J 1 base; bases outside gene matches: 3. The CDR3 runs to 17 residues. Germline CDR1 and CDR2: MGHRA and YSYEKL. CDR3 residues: CASSQGTGRSGANVLTF. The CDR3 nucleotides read TGCGCCAGCAGCCAAGGGACAGGGAGGTCTGGGGCCAACGTCCTGACTTTC.

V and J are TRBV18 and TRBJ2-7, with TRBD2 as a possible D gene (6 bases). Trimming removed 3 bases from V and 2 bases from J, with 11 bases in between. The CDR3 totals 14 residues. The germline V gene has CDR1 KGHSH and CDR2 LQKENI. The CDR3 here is CASSPAEGTYEQYF. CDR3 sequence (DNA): TGTGCCAGCTCACCCGCGGAGGGTACCTACGAGCAGTACTTC.

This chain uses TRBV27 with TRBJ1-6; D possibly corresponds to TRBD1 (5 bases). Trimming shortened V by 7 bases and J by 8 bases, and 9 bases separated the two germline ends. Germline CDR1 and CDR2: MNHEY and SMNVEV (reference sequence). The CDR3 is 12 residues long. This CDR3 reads CASKTADSPLHF. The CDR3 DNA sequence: TGTGCCAGCAAGACAGCAGATTCACCCCTCCACTTT.

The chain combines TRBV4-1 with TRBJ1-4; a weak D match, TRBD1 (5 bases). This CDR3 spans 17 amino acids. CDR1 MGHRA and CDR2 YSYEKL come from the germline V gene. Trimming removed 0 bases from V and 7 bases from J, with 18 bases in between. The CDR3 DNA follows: TGCGCCAGCAGCCAAGATGGGGGGGGAGGGGTAGGTGAAAAACTGTTTTTT. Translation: CASSQDGGGGVGEKLFF.

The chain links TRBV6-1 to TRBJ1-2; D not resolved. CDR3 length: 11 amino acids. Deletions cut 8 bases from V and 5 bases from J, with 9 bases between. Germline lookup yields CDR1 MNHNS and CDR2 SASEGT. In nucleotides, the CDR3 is TGTGCCAGCCGCGCGGGATATGGCTACACCTTC. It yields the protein CASRAGYGYTF.

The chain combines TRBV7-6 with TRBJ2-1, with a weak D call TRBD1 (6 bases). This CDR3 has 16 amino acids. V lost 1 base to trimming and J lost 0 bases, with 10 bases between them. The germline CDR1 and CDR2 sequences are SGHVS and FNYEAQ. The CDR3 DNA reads TGTGCCAGCAGCTTAGTTCAGGGGCTCTCCTACAATGAGCAGTTCTTC. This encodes CASSLVQGLSYNEQFF.

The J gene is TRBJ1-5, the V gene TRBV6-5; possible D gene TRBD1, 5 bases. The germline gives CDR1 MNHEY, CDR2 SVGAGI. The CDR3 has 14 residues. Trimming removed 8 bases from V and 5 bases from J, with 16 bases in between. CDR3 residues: CASSTGVWDQPQHF. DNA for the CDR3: TGTGCCAGCTCAACGGGGGTATGGGATCAGCCCCAGCATTTT.

This CDR3 reads CASSQDGDRAFYYEQYF. The CDR3 nucleotides read TGCGCCAGCAGCCAAGATGGGGACAGGGCTTTTTACTACGAGCAGTACTTC. The rearrangement links TRBV4-1 to TRBJ2-7; 9 bases agree with TRBD1. CDR3 length equals 17 residues. Germline V gene data show CDR1 as MGHRA and CDR2 as YSYEKL. With 0 bases clipped from V and 3 bases from J, the junction kept 9 bases outside the gene matches.

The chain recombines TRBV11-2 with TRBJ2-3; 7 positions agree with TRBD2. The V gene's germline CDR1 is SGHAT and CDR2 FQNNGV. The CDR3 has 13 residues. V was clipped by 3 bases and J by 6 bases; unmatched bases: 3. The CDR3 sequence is CASSFWGGDTQYF. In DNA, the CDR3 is TGTGCCAGCAGCTTTTGGGGGGGTGATACGCAGTATTTT.

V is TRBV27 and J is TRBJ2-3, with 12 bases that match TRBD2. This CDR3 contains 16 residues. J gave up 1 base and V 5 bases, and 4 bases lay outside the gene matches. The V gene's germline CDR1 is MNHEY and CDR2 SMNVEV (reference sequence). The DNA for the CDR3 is TGTGCCAGCAGTCATCCTAGCGGGAGGGGCACAGATACGCAGTATTTT. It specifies CASSHPSGRGTDTQYF.

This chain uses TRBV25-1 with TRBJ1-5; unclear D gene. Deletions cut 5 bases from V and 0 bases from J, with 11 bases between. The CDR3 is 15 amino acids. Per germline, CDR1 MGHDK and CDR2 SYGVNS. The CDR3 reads CASSKTNDSNQPQHF. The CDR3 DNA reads TGTGCCAGCAGTAAGACAAATGATAGCAATCAGCCCCAGCATTTT.